This TCR beta chain derives from a study of OX40 agonist ivuxolimab in advanced cancers. At the level of the whole study: Ivuxolimab was a fully human IgG2 agonistic monoclonal antibody targeting the costimulatory receptor OX40 (CD134). Intravenous ivuxolimab was administered to patients every 2 weeks at six dose levels: 0.01, 0.1, 0.3, 1.5, 3 and 10 mg/kg. Of the roughly 52 dose-escalation patients, hepatocellular carcinoma was present in around 20, melanoma in approximately 15, renal cell carcinoma in 9 and head and neck cancer in 9. In the dose-escalation cohort, 75% to 90% of patients were male, and the mean age was around 60 years with a range of roughly 20 to 80. Patients were allowed to have had prior anti-PD-1, anti-PD-L1 or anti-CTLA-4 therapy, and around 40% of the dose-escalation patients had previously received checkpoint inhibitors. Partial responses were achieved by three dose-escalation patients, of whom one had hepatocellular carcinoma and two had cutaneous melanoma. Peripheral TCRbeta sequencing was intended to test whether TCR sequence diversity was altered and clonal T-cell expansion was caused by ivuxolimab. The paper reports the monotherapy dose-escalation portion (N of about 47 patients) of the phase I ivuxolimab trial. What the work shows at the level of the full study, not this receptor alone: After ivuxolimab, CD8+ T cells had more expanded clones than CD4+ T cells on average. Which antigens the clonally expanded peripheral T cells were specific for was not determined. At doses of 0.1 to 3.0 mg/kg, clonal expansion of both CD4+ and CD8+ T cells in blood was seen between baseline and week 6. In the 0.1-3.0 mg/kg groups, partial responders had among the lowest normalized peripheral clonal expansion, particularly in CD8+ T cells. Low levels of normalized T-cell clonal expansion were also seen in some patients who did not respond.

The germline V gene sets CDR1 to MDHEN and CDR2 to SYDVKM. The cysteine opens and the phenylalanine closes a CDR3 of 14 amino acids. The entry retains the CDR3 DNA only, 42 bases that are in frame from base 1. V is clipped by 6 bases and J by 8 bases, and the sequence between their germline boundaries is 19 bases long. As to this clone: Its specific antigen is unknown. No base-level quality is on record; no much larger clone is a single base apart.

Patients with autoimmune disease history or receiving systemic immunosuppression were excluded from the trial. Peripheral blood for TCR sequencing was collected from all dose cohorts at baseline, on cycle 4 day 1, and on cycle 7 day 1. Samples came from an open-label, multicenter, first-in-human phase I dose-escalation trial of ivuxolimab. The trial enrolled adults with locally advanced or metastatic head and neck squamous cell, hepatocellular, melanoma or renal cell carcinoma. Before TCR sequencing, CD4+ T cells and CD8+ T cells from peripheral blood were sorted into separate populations. For sequencing of the TCRbeta CDR3 region, genomic DNA was extracted from the sorted cells. The immunoSEQ Assay was used to sequence the TCRbeta CDR3 regions. TCRdb provides this immuneACCESS table in a form limited to in-frame rearrangements. Some clones are lacking; in checked studies, under half of them reflect an unresolved V gene, and why the rest are absent is not known. The sample table lists tens of thousands of clones, 90% of them with a count of one. Jointly, the top ten make up 0.25% to 0.35% of the sample.

The sequencing used CD4+ or CD8+ T cells sorted from blood, collected in a trial of the OX40 agonist ivuxolimab. The TCR originated in an adult with an advanced solid tumor such as melanoma, head and neck, liver or kidney cancer. The chain links TRBV28 with TRBJ1-2; perhaps TRBD1 is the D gene, with 5 bases matching. The base sequence is TGTGCCAGCAGCCCCCCGAGGGGATTAGGAGGCTACACCTTC. This codes for CASSPPRGLGGYTF.